Listed below are T cell receptor beta chains from one sample, sequenced in a study of metastatic and nonmetastatic thyroid tumors. TCRdb reprocessed the PCR reads using MiXCR. The data show about 62,000 clones, approximately 4.1% seen once. Sequencing was performed on blood. Receptors originate from a female donor with papillary thyroid cancer or a benign thyroid nodule (not recorded which). Some clones in this sample may be carry-over from other donors' samples. Each CDR3 is given with its conserved first and last residue. Fields, in order: D gene, clone size, CDR3 length, V gene, J gene, CDR3 protein, CDR3 DNA. A D gene is named only where the DNA matches it firmly. Size is stated for part of the rows, as once, few or many counts, or as a class when the clone is expanded.

d_call: TRBD1
clone_size: many
cdr3_length: 15
v_call: TRBV9
j_call: TRBJ2-5
cdr3_aa: CASSARQGPLVTQYF
cdr3_nt: TGTGCCAGCAGCGCCAGACAGGGACCCTTAGTGACCCAGTACTTC

d_call: TRBD2
clone_size: many
cdr3_length: 17
v_call: TRBV11-3
j_call: TRBJ2-2
cdr3_aa: CASSLDPAGASTGELFF
cdr3_nt: TGTGCCAGCAGCTTAGATCCAGCGGGAGCGAGCACCGGGGAGCTGTTTTTT

d_call: -
clone_size: -
cdr3_length: 16
v_call: TRBV19
j_call: TRBJ2-2
cdr3_aa: CASSTGSAGWTGELFF
cdr3_nt: TGTGCCAGTAGTACCGGGAGCGCGGGTTGGACCGGGGAGCTGTTTTTT

d_call: -
clone_size: -
cdr3_length: 13
v_call: TRBV20-1
j_call: TRBJ1-5
cdr3_aa: CSATLQKNQPQHF
cdr3_nt: TGCAGTGCAACTTTACAGAAGAATCAGCCCCAGCATTTT

d_call: TRBD2
clone_size: many
cdr3_length: 17
v_call: TRBV2
j_call: TRBJ2-3
cdr3_aa: CASSETLAGVGTDTQYF
cdr3_nt: TGTGCCAGCAGTGAAACCTTAGCGGGAGTGGGCACAGATACGCAGTATTTT

d_call: -
clone_size: many
cdr3_length: 15
v_call: TRBV6-1
j_call: TRBJ2-1
cdr3_aa: CASSEWGDGYNEQFF
cdr3_nt: TGTGCCAGCAGTGAGTGGGGCGATGGATACAATGAGCAGTTCTTC

d_call: TRBD1
clone_size: few
cdr3_length: 15
v_call: TRBV6-2/TRBV6-3
j_call: TRBJ2-7
cdr3_aa: CASRPPQGALSDQYF
cdr3_nt: TGTGCCAGCAGGCCCCCACAGGGGGCGCTCTCCGATCAGTACTTC

d_call: -
clone_size: many
cdr3_length: 13
v_call: TRBV20-1
j_call: TRBJ2-3
cdr3_aa: CSARGGTTDTRYF
cdr3_nt: TGCAGTGCTAGGGGCGGGACCACAGATACGCGGTATTTT

d_call: -
clone_size: many
cdr3_length: 15
v_call: TRBV4-1
j_call: TRBJ1-3
cdr3_aa: CASSPSQVTGNTIYF
cdr3_nt: TGCGCCAGCAGCCCCAGCCAGGTAACTGGAAACACCATATATTTT

d_call: TRBD2
clone_size: many
cdr3_length: 15
v_call: TRBV7-9
j_call: TRBJ2-3
cdr3_aa: CASSLTGGGPDTQYF
cdr3_nt: TGTGCCAGCAGCTTAACGGGGGGGGGCCCAGATACGCAGTATTTT

d_call: -
clone_size: many
cdr3_length: 16
v_call: TRBV28
j_call: TRBJ2-6
cdr3_aa: CASRMGQLSGANVLTF
cdr3_nt: TGTGCCAGCAGGATGGGACAACTCTCTGGGGCCAACGTCCTGACTTTC

d_call: TRBD2
clone_size: many
cdr3_length: 16
v_call: TRBV7-8
j_call: TRBJ2-7
cdr3_aa: CASSLDRLAGYYEQYF
cdr3_nt: TGTGCCAGCAGCTTAGATCGATTAGCGGGCTACTACGAGCAGTACTTC

d_call: TRBD1
clone_size: -
cdr3_length: 12
v_call: TRBV6-1
j_call: TRBJ1-3
cdr3_aa: CASDRARNTIYF
cdr3_nt: TGTGCCAGCGACAGGGCCAGAAACACCATATATTTT

d_call: TRBD2
clone_size: -
cdr3_length: 16
v_call: TRBV6-5
j_call: TRBJ2-1
cdr3_aa: CASSSRGAVPYNEQFF
cdr3_nt: TGTGCCAGCAGTTCGCGGGGGGCCGTCCCCTACAATGAGCAGTTCTTC

d_call: TRBD2
clone_size: few
cdr3_length: 15
v_call: TRBV3-1
j_call: TRBJ2-3
cdr3_aa: CASSQQAGGAWEQYF
cdr3_nt: TGTGCCAGCAGCCAACAAGCGGGAGGAGCTTGGGAGCAGTATTTT

d_call: -
clone_size: -
cdr3_length: 14
v_call: TRBV5-1
j_call: TRBJ2-7
cdr3_aa: CASSLEGDLREQYF
cdr3_nt: TGCGCCAGCAGCTTGGAGGGGGATCTCCGCGAGCAGTACTTC

d_call: -
clone_size: -
cdr3_length: 13
v_call: TRBV30
j_call: TRBJ2-2
cdr3_aa: CAWSSANTGELFF
cdr3_nt: TGTGCCTGGAGTTCTGCGAACACCGGGGAGCTGTTTTTT

d_call: TRBD2
clone_size: many
cdr3_length: 16
v_call: TRBV12-3/TRBV12-4
j_call: TRBJ2-3
cdr3_aa: CASSYTSGRAADTQYF
cdr3_nt: TGTGCCAGCAGTTACACTAGCGGGAGGGCCGCAGATACGCAGTATTTT

d_call: -
clone_size: many
cdr3_length: 12
v_call: TRBV9
j_call: TRBJ1-1
cdr3_aa: CASSAQQGEAFF
cdr3_nt: TGTGCCAGCAGCGCCCAACAAGGTGAAGCTTTCTTT

d_call: -
clone_size: -
cdr3_length: 12
v_call: TRBV2
j_call: TRBJ2-7
cdr3_aa: CAAKRSGDEQYF
cdr3_nt: TGTGCCGCCAAACGGTCTGGGGACGAGCAGTACTTC

d_call: -
clone_size: many
cdr3_length: 18
v_call: TRBV6-1
j_call: TRBJ1-2
cdr3_aa: CASSYQGGENSANYGYTF
cdr3_nt: TGTGCCAGCAGCTACCAGGGAGGGGAAAACTCCGCTAACTATGGCTACACCTTC

d_call: TRBD1
clone_size: many
cdr3_length: 16
v_call: TRBV5-1
j_call: TRBJ2-1
cdr3_aa: CASSSRTGSSYNEQFF
cdr3_nt: TGCGCCAGCAGCTCCCGGACAGGTAGCTCCTACAATGAGCAGTTCTTC

d_call: -
clone_size: many
cdr3_length: 13
v_call: TRBV19
j_call: TRBJ2-5
cdr3_aa: CASRLTGSETQYF
cdr3_nt: TGTGCCAGTAGGCTTACAGGGTCAGAGACCCAGTACTTC

d_call: -
clone_size: medium-sized
cdr3_length: 14
v_call: TRBV19
j_call: TRBJ2-2
cdr3_aa: CASSIAGATGELFF
cdr3_nt: TGTGCCAGTAGTATAGCGGGAGCCACCGGGGAGCTGTTTTTT

d_call: -
clone_size: few
cdr3_length: 14
v_call: TRBV5-5
j_call: TRBJ2-7
cdr3_aa: CASSFALGIYEQYF
cdr3_nt: TGTGCCAGCAGCTTTGCATTAGGGATCTACGAGCAGTACTTC

d_call: TRBD1
clone_size: few
cdr3_length: 15
v_call: TRBV28
j_call: TRBJ1-2
cdr3_aa: CASSLVAQGLYVYTF
cdr3_nt: TGTGCCAGCAGTTTAGTGGCACAGGGGCTCTATGTCTACACCTTC

d_call: -
clone_size: many
cdr3_length: 14
v_call: TRBV20-1
j_call: TRBJ2-7
cdr3_aa: CSARRPSGYYEQYF
cdr3_nt: TGCAGTGCTAGACGCCCCAGTGGCTACTACGAGCAGTACTTC

d_call: -
clone_size: many
cdr3_length: 17
v_call: TRBV5-1
j_call: TRBJ2-5
cdr3_aa: CASSLATGPSRQETQYF
cdr3_nt: TGCGCCAGCAGCTTGGCCACGGGACCCTCTAGGCAAGAGACCCAGTACTTC

d_call: TRBD1
clone_size: few
cdr3_length: 14
v_call: TRBV6-1
j_call: TRBJ2-2
cdr3_aa: CASTNRDRDGELFF
cdr3_nt: TGTGCCAGCACCAACCGGGACAGGGACGGGGAGCTGTTTTTT

d_call: TRBD1
clone_size: -
cdr3_length: 13
v_call: TRBV29-1
j_call: TRBJ1-2
cdr3_aa: CSSGQGGSYGYIF
cdr3_nt: TGCAGCTCCGGACAGGGCGGGAGCTATGGCTACATCTTC

d_call: -
clone_size: many
cdr3_length: 14
v_call: TRBV19
j_call: TRBJ2-7
cdr3_aa: CASGRDSFAGEQYF
cdr3_nt: TGTGCCAGTGGAAGGGACAGCTTCGCGGGGGAGCAGTACTTC

d_call: -
clone_size: few
cdr3_length: 15
v_call: TRBV7-9
j_call: TRBJ1-1
cdr3_aa: CASSLLYGGDTEAFF
cdr3_nt: TGTGCCAGCAGCCTACTGTACGGCGGTGACACTGAAGCTTTCTTT

d_call: -
clone_size: few
cdr3_length: 14
v_call: TRBV6-2/TRBV6-3
j_call: TRBJ1-1
cdr3_aa: CASRPYLGNTEAFF
cdr3_nt: TGTGCCAGCAGACCTTATCTGGGGAACACTGAAGCTTTCTTT

d_call: -
clone_size: -
cdr3_length: 12
v_call: TRBV6-2/TRBV6-3
j_call: TRBJ1-1
cdr3_aa: CASMIGATEAFF
cdr3_nt: TGTGCCAGCATGATAGGGGCCACTGAAGCTTTCTTT

d_call: -
clone_size: -
cdr3_length: 16
v_call: TRBV11-1
j_call: TRBJ2-7
cdr3_aa: CASSLTGQMGTYEQYF
cdr3_nt: TGTGCCAGCAGCTTAACAGGACAGATGGGTACCTACGAGCAGTACTTC

d_call: -
clone_size: -
cdr3_length: 15
v_call: TRBV6-2/TRBV6-3
j_call: TRBJ1-5
cdr3_aa: CASSYLGGGNQPQHF
cdr3_nt: TGTGCCAGCAGTTACTTGGGCGGAGGTAATCAGCCCCAGCATTTT

d_call: -
clone_size: few
cdr3_length: 12
v_call: TRBV20-1
j_call: TRBJ2-7
cdr3_aa: CSASGAGGEQYF
cdr3_nt: TGCAGTGCTAGCGGGGCCGGAGGGGAGCAGTACTTC

d_call: TRBD1
clone_size: many
cdr3_length: 16
v_call: TRBV28
j_call: TRBJ2-7
cdr3_aa: CASSLNTGTGLRRGYF
cdr3_nt: TGTGCCAGCAGTTTAAATACCGGGACAGGACTGCGACGCGGTTACTTC

d_call: TRBD2
clone_size: -
cdr3_length: 15
v_call: TRBV6-2/TRBV6-3
j_call: TRBJ2-7
cdr3_aa: CASSYLAGFSHEQYF
cdr3_nt: TGTGCCAGCAGTTACCTAGCGGGGTTTTCGCACGAGCAGTACTTC

d_call: TRBD2
clone_size: many
cdr3_length: 16
v_call: TRBV20-1
j_call: TRBJ2-1
cdr3_aa: CSAFTSGLAGDNEQFF
cdr3_nt: TGCAGTGCTTTTACCTCGGGACTAGCGGGGGACAATGAGCAGTTCTTC

d_call: -
clone_size: -
cdr3_length: 15
v_call: TRBV2
j_call: TRBJ1-2
cdr3_aa: CASIQRTLARCGYTF
cdr3_nt: TGTGCCAGCATTCAGAGGACCTTGGCCAGGTGTGGCTACACCTTC

d_call: TRBD2
clone_size: -
cdr3_length: 19
v_call: TRBV6-1
j_call: TRBJ2-1
cdr3_aa: CASISYRVGREGRYNEQFF
cdr3_nt: TGTGCCAGCATCTCATACAGGGTCGGGCGGGAGGGCCGTTACAATGAGCAGTTCTTC

d_call: -
clone_size: few
cdr3_length: 13
v_call: TRBV10-3
j_call: TRBJ1-2
cdr3_aa: CAISEADTYGYTF
cdr3_nt: TGTGCCATCAGTGAGGCTGACACCTATGGCTACACCTTC

d_call: TRBD2
clone_size: many
cdr3_length: 19
v_call: TRBV6-1
j_call: TRBJ2-1
cdr3_aa: CASRTPGGGRAASYNEQFF
cdr3_nt: TGTGCCAGCAGAACCCCTGGAGGCGGGAGGGCCGCCTCCTACAATGAGCAGTTCTTC

d_call: -
clone_size: many
cdr3_length: 14
v_call: TRBV10-3
j_call: TRBJ1-4
cdr3_aa: CAISPKEDNEKLFF
cdr3_nt: TGTGCCATCAGCCCTAAGGAGGATAATGAAAAACTGTTTTTT

d_call: TRBD2
clone_size: few
cdr3_length: 16
v_call: TRBV7-4
j_call: TRBJ2-3
cdr3_aa: CASRGGTSGGTDTQYF
cdr3_nt: TGTGCCAGCAGAGGAGGGACTAGCGGGGGCACAGATACGCAGTATTTT

d_call: -
clone_size: -
cdr3_length: 14
v_call: TRBV12-3/TRBV12-4
j_call: TRBJ1-2
cdr3_aa: CASSSRHALYGYTF
cdr3_nt: TGTGCCAGCAGTTCCCGACATGCTCTCTATGGCTACACCTTC

d_call: -
clone_size: many
cdr3_length: 13
v_call: TRBV6-1
j_call: TRBJ2-1
cdr3_aa: CASAEGIYNEQFF
cdr3_nt: TGTGCCAGCGCAGAAGGGATTTACAATGAGCAGTTCTTC

d_call: TRBD2
clone_size: -
cdr3_length: 15
v_call: TRBV6-1
j_call: TRBJ2-7
cdr3_aa: CASSETSGGSYEQYF
cdr3_nt: TGTGCCAGCAGTGAGACTAGCGGGGGTTCCTACGAGCAGTACTTT

d_call: -
clone_size: many
cdr3_length: 15
v_call: TRBV5-1
j_call: TRBJ2-1
cdr3_aa: CASSLVGMGYNEQFF
cdr3_nt: TGCGCCAGCAGCTTGGTGGGGATGGGCTACAATGAGCAGTTCTTC

d_call: -
clone_size: many
cdr3_length: 11
v_call: TRBV7-2
j_call: TRBJ2-1
cdr3_aa: CASSVKVSQFF
cdr3_nt: TGTGCCAGCAGCGTAAAGGTCTCGCAGTTCTTC

d_call: TRBD1
clone_size: many
cdr3_length: 15
v_call: TRBV28
j_call: TRBJ2-2
cdr3_aa: CASSPGGADTGELFF
cdr3_nt: TGTGCCAGCAGTCCAGGGGGCGCGGACACCGGGGAGCTGTTTTTT

d_call: -
clone_size: -
cdr3_length: 15
v_call: TRBV6-1
j_call: TRBJ1-5
cdr3_aa: CASSERGEGNQPQHF
cdr3_nt: TGTGCCAGCAGTGAAAGGGGGGAGGGCAATCAGCCCCAGCATTTT